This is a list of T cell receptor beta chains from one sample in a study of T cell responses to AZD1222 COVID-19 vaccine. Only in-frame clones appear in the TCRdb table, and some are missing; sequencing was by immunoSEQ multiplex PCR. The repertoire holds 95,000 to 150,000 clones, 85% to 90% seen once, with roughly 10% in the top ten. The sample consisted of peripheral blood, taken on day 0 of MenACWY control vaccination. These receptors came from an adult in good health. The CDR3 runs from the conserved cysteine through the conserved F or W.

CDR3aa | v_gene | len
CASSHDRASTDTQYF | TRBV19 | 15
CASSIDRYYEQYF | TRBV19 | 13
CASSANSLNIQYF | TRBV2 | 13
CASSGSWTGEETQYF | TRBV19 | 15
CASSLRPGGSTDTQYF | TRBV7-3 | 16
CASSSGLAGATGELFF | TRBV5-1 | 16
CASSPGQGAKNIQYF | TRBV19 | 15
CASSPTGGQGHEQFF | TRBV5-4 | 15
CASSSDREAFF | TRBV7-9 | 11
CASIPGGWELFF | TRBV6-5 | 12
CASSLSTASGSETQYF | TRBV11-3 | 16
CASNLQGGPGTQYF | TRBV2 | 14
CASSLDSRQNQAFF | TRBV5-6 | 14
CASSMSGGPVEQYF | TRBV19 | 14
CSANPGAGYTF | TRBV20-1 | 11
CASSTGPYNEKLFF | TRBV6-5 | 14
CASSGGTGTSTDTQYF | TRBV9 | 16
CASSIQGADGYTF | TRBV5-6 | 13
CASSPGLTGELFF | TRBV5-6 | 13
CASSAGKQGAVEAFF | TRBV2 | 15
CASSYGAARTDTQYF | TRBV7-9 | 15
CASSQGAWQGSYEQYF | TRBV14 | 16
CASSPPPTGYSNQPQHF | TRBV9 | 17
CASSFLIVAGVAHNEQFF | TRBV27 | 18
CASARGETQYF | TRBV12-3/TRBV12-4 | 11
CASSQDRGDSREQYF | TRBV3-1/TRBV3-2 | 15
CASSFRGGPDRETQYF | TRBV11-2 | 16
CASSPLGDDNSPLHF | TRBV18 | 15
CASSWTSGSSYEQYF | TRBV5-1 | 15
CASTPAAMGDTGELFF | TRBV4-1 | 16
CASSLEASGSSSTDTQYF | TRBV7-2 | 18
CASSVDGYGYTF | TRBV9 | 12
CASSATGAGETQYF | TRBV9 | 14
CSVGGTGGGYTF | TRBV29-1 | 12
CASSVGAYANTGELFF | TRBV9 | 16
CASSQEQDRGFYEQYF | TRBV4-1 | 16
CASSGRGDYGYTF | TRBV19 | 13
CASSVGDVRGGTGELFF | TRBV9 | 17
CASSLETSGRYEQYF | TRBV7-2 | 15
CASNLRVGLEETQYF | TRBV6-5 | 15
CATSDSRTSGPYTDTQYF | TRBV24-1 | 18
CASSLGGGVGTEAFF | TRBV11-2 | 15
CASSQGTVSWSNQPQHF | TRBV3-1/TRBV3-2 | 17
CATSDAAMRTSGMVNEQFF | TRBV24-1 | 19
CASSDPGQGNTEAFF | TRBV25-1 | 15
CASSLEAGGSYEQYF | TRBV5-6 | 15
CASSPRTSGKNIQYF | TRBV5-8 | 15
CASSQDQGIYGYTF | TRBV4-3 | 14
CASSQTGVGNTIYF | TRBV3-1/TRBV3-2 | 14
CASSVSHAGGEKLFF | TRBV6-5 | 15
CASSLGVNYGYTF | TRBV12-3/TRBV12-4 | 13
CASSFRGDGTYEQYF | TRBV5-1 | 15
CSSGQGEAFF | TRBV20-1 | 10
CASSEPWTDTQYF | TRBV6-1 | 13
CATSRSLIGLAGEVPYEQYF | TRBV15 | 20
CASTRNGELFF | TRBV19 | 11
CAWSVIEAFF | TRBV30 | 10
CASTQGANQPQHF | TRBV2 | 13
CASSARTSGNTGELFF | TRBV7-8 | 16